The 6 T cell receptor beta chains below were found in one sample sequenced in a study of T cell responses to AZD1222 COVID-19 vaccine. Generated by immunoSEQ multiplex PCR, the TCRdb table keeps only in-frame clones and is missing some. The sample consists of 150,000 or so clones, approximately 83% of them appearing once. Sequenced material: peripheral blood, taken on day 0 of AZD1222 vaccination. All receptors come from an adult in good health.

The chain couples TRBV9 to TRBJ2-2, with D tentatively TRBD1 (5 bases). With 3 bases removed from V and 6 bases from J, the gap between germline ends came to 15 bases. This CDR3 spans 15 amino acids. The germline gives CDR1 SGDLS, CDR2 YYNGEE. In DNA, the CDR3 is TGTGCCAGCAGCGAAACAGGAAGTTTGTCCGGGGAGCTGTTTTTT. Translation: CASSETGSLSGELFF.

The rearrangement uses TRBV28 and TRBJ1-4; D possibly corresponds to TRBD1 (5 bases). The germline V gene has CDR1 MDHEN and CDR2 SYDVKM. Trimming took 6 bases from V and 8 from J, leaving 19 bases between them. The CDR3 consists of 15 residues. The DNA of the CDR3 is TGTGCCAGCAGCCTCTCGGGGGGGACTAGGGAAAAACTGTTTTTT. Protein sequence: CASSLSGGTREKLFF.

The chain joins TRBV5-6 to TRBJ1-2; TRBD1 matches at 8 bases. The CDR3 consists of 14 residues. Germline-derived CDR1 and CDR2 are SGHDT and YYEEEE. Unmatched junction bases numbered 6, after V lost 4 bases and J lost 4 bases. The CDR3 loop reads CASSTWDRSYGYTF. CDR3 DNA sequence: TGTGCCAGCAGCACCTGGGACAGGTCCTATGGCTACACCTTC.

This sequence joins TRBV10-1 and TRBJ1-2; D gene ambiguous. Looked up from germline, CDR1 is WNHNN and CDR2 is SYGVQD (reference sequence). The V end was cut by 3 bases, the J end by 5 bases, with 10 bases between. This CDR3 comprises 13 residues. The CDR3 protein is CASSDRMGYGYTF. The CDR3 DNA reads as TGCGCCAGCAGTGACCGCATGGGTTATGGCTACACCTTC.

The chain uses TRBV4-1 and TRBJ2-7; the D call may be TRBD1 or TRBD2 (5 bases each). The V gene's germline CDR1 is MGHRA and CDR2 YSYEKL. This CDR3 region has 15 residues. Trimming shortened V by 1 base and J by 6 bases, and 16 bases separated the two germline ends. CDR3 DNA: TGCGCCAGCAGCCAAGTTCTGAGCAGGGAGTTCGAGCAGTACTTC. Translating gives CASSQVLSREFEQYF.

The V call is TRBV7-2, the J call TRBJ1-2; 8 bases align to TRBD1. Germline loops: CDR1 SGHTA, CDR2 FQGNSA. The CDR3 contains 15 residues. The V segment lost 4 bases and the J segment 7 bases; nucleotides outside the gene matches: 11. CDR3: CASSSPSDRDGGYTF. CDR3 DNA sequence: TGTGCCAGCAGCTCCCCGTCGGACAGGGACGGTGGCTACACCTTC.